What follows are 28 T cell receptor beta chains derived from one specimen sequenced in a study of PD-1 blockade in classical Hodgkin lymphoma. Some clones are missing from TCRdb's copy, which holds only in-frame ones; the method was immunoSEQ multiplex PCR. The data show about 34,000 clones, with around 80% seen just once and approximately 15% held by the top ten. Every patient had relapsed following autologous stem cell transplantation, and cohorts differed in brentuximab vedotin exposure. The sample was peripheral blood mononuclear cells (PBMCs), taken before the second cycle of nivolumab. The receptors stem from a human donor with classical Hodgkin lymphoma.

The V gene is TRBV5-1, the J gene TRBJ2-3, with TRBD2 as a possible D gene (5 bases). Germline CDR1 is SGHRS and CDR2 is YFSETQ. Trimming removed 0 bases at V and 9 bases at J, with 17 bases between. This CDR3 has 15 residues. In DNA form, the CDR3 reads TGCGCCAGCAGCTTGGAGCCCCGGCCCGAGGGCACGCAGTATTTT. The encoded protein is CASSLEPRPEGTQYF.

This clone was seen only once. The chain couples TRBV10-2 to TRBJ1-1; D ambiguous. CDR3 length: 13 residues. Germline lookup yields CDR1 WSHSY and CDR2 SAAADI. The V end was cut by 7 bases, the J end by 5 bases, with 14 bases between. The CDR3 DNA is TGCGCCAGCAAGGAGGAGGGATGGACTGAAGCTTTCTTT. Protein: CASKEEGWTEAFF.

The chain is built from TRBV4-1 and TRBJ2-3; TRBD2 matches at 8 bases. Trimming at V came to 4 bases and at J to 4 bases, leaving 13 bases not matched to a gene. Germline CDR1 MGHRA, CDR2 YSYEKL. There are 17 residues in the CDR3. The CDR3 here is CASSRYPRAGGPDTQYF. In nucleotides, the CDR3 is TGCGCCAGCAGCCGATACCCCCGTGCGGGGGGCCCAGATACGCAGTATTTT.

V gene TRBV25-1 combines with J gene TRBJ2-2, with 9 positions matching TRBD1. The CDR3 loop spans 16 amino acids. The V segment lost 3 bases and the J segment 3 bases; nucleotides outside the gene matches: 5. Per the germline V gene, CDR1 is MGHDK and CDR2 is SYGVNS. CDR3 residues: CASSETGGMYTGELFF. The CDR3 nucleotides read TGTGCCAGCAGTGAGACAGGGGGTATGTACACCGGGGAGCTGTTTTTT.

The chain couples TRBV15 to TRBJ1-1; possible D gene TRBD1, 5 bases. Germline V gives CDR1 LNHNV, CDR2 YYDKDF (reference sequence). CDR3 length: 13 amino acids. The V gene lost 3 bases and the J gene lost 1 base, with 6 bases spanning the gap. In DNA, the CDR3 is TGTGCCACCAGCAGGGGACCGAACACTGAAGCTTTCTTT. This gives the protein CATSRGPNTEAFF.

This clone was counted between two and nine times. Here the CDR3 reads CASSPALWNEQFF. In DNA, the CDR3 is TGTGCCAGCAGCCCGGCCCTGTGGAATGAGCAGTTCTTC. The V and J genes are TRBV7-2 and TRBJ2-1; D ambiguous. The germline V gene has CDR1 SGHTA and CDR2 FQGNSA. The CDR3 runs to 13 residues. V was shortened by 5 bases and J by 7 bases, with 12 bases between the two germline ends.

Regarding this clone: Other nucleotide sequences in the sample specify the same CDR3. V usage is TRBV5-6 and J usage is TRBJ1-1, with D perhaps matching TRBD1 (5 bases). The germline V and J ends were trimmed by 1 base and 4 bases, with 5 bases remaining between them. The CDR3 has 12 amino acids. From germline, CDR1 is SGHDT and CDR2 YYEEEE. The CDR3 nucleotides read TGTGCCAGCAGCTTGAGGGGCACTGAAGCTTTCTTT. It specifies CASSLRGTEAFF.

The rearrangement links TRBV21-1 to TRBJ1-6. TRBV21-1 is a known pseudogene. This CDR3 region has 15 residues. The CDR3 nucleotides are TGTGCCAGCAAAACTCCTCCGGCGGGTAATTCACCCCTCCACTTT. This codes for CASKTPPAGNSPLHF.

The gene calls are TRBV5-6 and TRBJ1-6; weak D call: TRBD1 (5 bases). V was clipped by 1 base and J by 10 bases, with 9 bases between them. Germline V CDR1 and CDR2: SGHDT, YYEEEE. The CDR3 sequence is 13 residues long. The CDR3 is CASSLHGGSPLHF. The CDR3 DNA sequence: TGTGCCAGCAGCTTGCATGGGGGGTCACCCCTCCACTTT.

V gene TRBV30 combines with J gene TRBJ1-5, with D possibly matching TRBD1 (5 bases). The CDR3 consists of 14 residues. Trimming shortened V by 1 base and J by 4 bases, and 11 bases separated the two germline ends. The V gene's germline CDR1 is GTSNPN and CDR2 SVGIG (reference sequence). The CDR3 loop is CAWSGDGTNQPQHF. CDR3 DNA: TGTGCCTGGAGTGGGGACGGGACGAATCAGCCCCAGCATTTT.

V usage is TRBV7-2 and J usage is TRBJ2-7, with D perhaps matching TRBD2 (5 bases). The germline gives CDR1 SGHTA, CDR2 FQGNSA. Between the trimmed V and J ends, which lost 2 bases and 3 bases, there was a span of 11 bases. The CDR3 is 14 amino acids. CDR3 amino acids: CASSLRTPGYEQYF. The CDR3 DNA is TGTGCCAGCAGCTTAAGGACTCCGGGCTACGAGCAGTACTTC. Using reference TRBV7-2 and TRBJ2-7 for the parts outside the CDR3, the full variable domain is GAGVSQSPSNKVTEKGKDVELRCDPISGHTALYWYRQSLGQGLEFLIYFQGNSAPDKSGLPSDRFSAERTGGSVSTLTIQRTQQEDSAVYLCASSLRTPGYEQYFGPGTRLTVT.

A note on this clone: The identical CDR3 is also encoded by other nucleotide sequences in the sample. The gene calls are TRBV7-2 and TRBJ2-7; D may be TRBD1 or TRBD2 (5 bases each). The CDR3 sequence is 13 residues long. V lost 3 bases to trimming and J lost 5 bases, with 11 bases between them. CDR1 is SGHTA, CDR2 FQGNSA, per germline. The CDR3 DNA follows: TGTGCCAGCAGCTTGGGACGGGCGAACGAGCAGTACTTC. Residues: CASSLGRANEQYF.

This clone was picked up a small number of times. CDR3 region: CASISTGELFF. In DNA, the CDR3 is TGTGCCAGCATCTCCACCGGGGAGCTGTTTTTT. This chain joins TRBV21-1 and TRBJ2-2; TRBD2 was called by the table and not checked on the DNA. TRBV21-1 is an annotated pseudogene. The CDR3 runs to 11 residues.

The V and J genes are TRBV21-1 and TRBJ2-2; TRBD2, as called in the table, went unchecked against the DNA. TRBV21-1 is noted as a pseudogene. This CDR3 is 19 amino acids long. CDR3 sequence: CASSKRRCDLITNTGELFF. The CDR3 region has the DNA TGTGCCAGCAGCAAACGGAGGTGTGATTTAATCACGAACACCGGGGAGCTGTTTTTT.

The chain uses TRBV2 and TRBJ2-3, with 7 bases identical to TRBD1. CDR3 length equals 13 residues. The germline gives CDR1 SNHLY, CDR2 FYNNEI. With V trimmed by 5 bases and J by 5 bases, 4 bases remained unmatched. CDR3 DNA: TGTGCCAGCAGTACAGGGGTCTTAGATACGCAGTATTTT. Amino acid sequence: CASSTGVLDTQYF.

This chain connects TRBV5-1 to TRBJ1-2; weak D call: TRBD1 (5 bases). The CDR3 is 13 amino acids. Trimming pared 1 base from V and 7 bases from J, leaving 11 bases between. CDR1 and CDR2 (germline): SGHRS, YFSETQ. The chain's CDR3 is CASSLQGDSGYTF. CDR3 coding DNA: TGCGCCAGCAGCTTGCAGGGAGATAGTGGCTACACCTTC. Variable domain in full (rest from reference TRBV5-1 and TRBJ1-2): KAGVTQTPRYLIKTRGQQVTLSCSPISGHRSVSWYQQTPGQGLQFLFEYFSETQRNKGNFPGRFSGRQFSNSRSEMNVSTLELGDSALYLCASSLQGDSGYTFGSGTRLTVV.

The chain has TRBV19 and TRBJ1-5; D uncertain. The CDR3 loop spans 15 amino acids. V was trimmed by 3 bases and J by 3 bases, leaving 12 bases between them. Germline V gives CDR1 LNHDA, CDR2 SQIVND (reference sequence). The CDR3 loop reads CASSMMNTYNQPQHF. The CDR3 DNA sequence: TGTGCCAGTAGTATGATGAATACCTACAATCAGCCCCAGCATTTT.

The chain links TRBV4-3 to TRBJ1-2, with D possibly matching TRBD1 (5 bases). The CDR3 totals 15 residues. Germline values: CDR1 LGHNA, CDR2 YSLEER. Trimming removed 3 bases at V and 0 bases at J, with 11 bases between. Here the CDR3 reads CASSQGVVANYGYTF. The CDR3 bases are TGCGCCAGCAGCCAGGGGGTTGTGGCTAACTATGGCTACACCTTC.

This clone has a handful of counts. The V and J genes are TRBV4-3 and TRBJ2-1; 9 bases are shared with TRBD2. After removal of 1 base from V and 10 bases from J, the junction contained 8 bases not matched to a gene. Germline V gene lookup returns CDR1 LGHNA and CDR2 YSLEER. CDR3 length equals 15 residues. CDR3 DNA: TGCGCCAGCAGCCAAGGGAAAAGTAGCGGGGGAGAGCAGTTCTTC. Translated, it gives CASSQGKSSGGEQFF.

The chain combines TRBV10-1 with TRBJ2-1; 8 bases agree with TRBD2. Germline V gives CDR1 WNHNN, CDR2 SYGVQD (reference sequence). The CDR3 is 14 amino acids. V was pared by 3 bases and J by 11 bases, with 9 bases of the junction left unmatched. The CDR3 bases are TGCGCCAGCAGTGACCCCCGGGAGGGTCTACAGCAGTTCTTC. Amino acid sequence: CASSDPREGLQQFF.

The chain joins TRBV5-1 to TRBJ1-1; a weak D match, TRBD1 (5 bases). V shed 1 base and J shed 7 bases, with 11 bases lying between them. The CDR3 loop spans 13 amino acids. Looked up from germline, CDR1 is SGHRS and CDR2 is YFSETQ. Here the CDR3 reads CASSLSVRGEAFF. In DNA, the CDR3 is TGCGCCAGCAGCTTGAGTGTGAGGGGTGAAGCTTTCTTT. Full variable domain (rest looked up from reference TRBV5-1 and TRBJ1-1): KAGVTQTPRYLIKTRGQQVTLSCSPISGHRSVSWYQQTPGQGLQFLFEYFSETQRNKGNFPGRFSGRQFSNSRSEMNVSTLELGDSALYLCASSLSVRGEAFFGQGTRLTVV.

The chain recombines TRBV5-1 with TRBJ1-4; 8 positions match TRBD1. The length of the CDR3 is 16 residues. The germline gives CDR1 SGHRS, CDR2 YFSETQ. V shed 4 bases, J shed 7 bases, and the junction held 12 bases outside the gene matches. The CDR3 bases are TGCGCCAGCAGCGTTGAGGGTCAGGGGGCTGGTGAAAAACTGTTTTTT. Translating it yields CASSVEGQGAGEKLFF.

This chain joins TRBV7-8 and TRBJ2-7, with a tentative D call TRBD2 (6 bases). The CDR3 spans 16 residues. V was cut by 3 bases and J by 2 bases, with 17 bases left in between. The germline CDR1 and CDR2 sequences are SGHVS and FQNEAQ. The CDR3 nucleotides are TGTGCCAGCAGCTTGGGCCCTGCGGGGAGTGCCTACGAGCAGTACTTC. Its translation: CASSLGPAGSAYEQYF.

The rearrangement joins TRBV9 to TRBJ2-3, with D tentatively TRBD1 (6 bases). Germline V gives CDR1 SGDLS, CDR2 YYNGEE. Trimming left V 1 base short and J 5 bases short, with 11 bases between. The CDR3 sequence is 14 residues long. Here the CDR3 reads CASSVQGREDTQYF. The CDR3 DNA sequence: TGTGCCAGCAGCGTACAGGGGCGCGAAGATACGCAGTATTTT.

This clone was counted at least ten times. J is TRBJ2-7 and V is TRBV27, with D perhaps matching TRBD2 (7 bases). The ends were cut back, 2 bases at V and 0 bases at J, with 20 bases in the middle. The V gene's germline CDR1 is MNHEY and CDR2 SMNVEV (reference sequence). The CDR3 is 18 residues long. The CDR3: CASSLGGTGGPSSYEQYF. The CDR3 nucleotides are TGTGCCAGCAGTTTAGGAGGTACCGGGGGGCCCAGCTCCTACGAGCAGTACTTC.

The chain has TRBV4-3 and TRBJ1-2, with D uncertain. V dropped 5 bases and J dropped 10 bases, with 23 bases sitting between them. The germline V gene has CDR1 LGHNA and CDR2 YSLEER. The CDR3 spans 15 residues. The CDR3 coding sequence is TGCGCCAGCAGCTTACGGACCGGGGAGCTCAAACACTACACCTTC. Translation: CASSLRTGELKHYTF.

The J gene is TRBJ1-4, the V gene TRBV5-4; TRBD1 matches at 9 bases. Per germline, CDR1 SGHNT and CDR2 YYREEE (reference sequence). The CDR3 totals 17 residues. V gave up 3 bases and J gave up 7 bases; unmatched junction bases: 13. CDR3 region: CASSSRLNRGLSEKLFF. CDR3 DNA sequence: TGTGCCAGCAGCTCCCGACTTAACAGGGGGCTAAGTGAAAAACTGTTTTTT.

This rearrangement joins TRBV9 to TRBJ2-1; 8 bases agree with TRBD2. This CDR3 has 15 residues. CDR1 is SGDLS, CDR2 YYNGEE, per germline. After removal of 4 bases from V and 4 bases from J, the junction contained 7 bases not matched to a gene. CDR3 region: CASSKAGVLYNEQFF. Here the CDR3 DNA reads TGTGCCAGCAGCAAAGCGGGGGTCTTGTACAATGAGCAGTTCTTC.